A single sample gave rise to the 5 T cell receptor beta chains below, sequenced in a study of vaccination effects on CD4 cells after COVID-19. This table comes from immunoSEQ multiplex PCR, and its TCRdb copy is limited to in-frame clones, with some not included. There are 84,000 or so clones in the sample; 60% to 80% occur only once, and about 1% lies in the top ten. Antigen-specific CD4+ T cells were expanded with viral peptide pools in the ViraFEST assay before sequencing. Culturing for roughly 10 days preceded CD4+ T cell isolation. Participants completed two doses of the BNT162b2 or mRNA-1273 vaccine. Their specific antigens are unknown. The sample here was CD4+ T cells from PBMCs cultured with HCoV-OC43 spike peptides, taken after COVID-19 vaccination. Regarding subset: HCoV-OC43 spike overlapping peptide pool stimulation. These receptor sequences come from a human donor who received a COVID-19 vaccine.

The rearrangement links TRBV4-3 to TRBJ1-2; tentative D call: TRBD1 (5 bases). CDR1 is LGHNA and CDR2 is YSLEER in the germline V gene. V was clipped by 0 bases and J by 7 bases, with 15 bases between them. The CDR3 spans 15 residues. CDR3 loop: CASSQEFSGSFGYTF. The CDR3, as DNA: TGCGCCAGCAGCCAAGAATTCTCAGGGTCCTTTGGCTACACCTTC.

The J gene is TRBJ2-7, the V gene TRBV2, with 12 bases matching TRBD1. The CDR3 loop spans 14 amino acids. Germline CDR1 SNHLY, CDR2 FYNNEI. The V and J ends lost 8 bases and 2 bases, in that order; junction bases with no gene match: 4. Written as DNA, the CDR3 is TGTGCCAGCGTCAGGGACAGGGGGCCCTACGAGCAGTACGTC. Translating gives CASVRDRGPYEQYV.

V usage is TRBV20-1 and J usage is TRBJ1-6, with no clear D. The CDR3 length is 11 residues. V lost 6 bases to trimming and J lost 8 bases, with 8 bases between them. The V gene's germline CDR1 is DFQATT and CDR2 SNEGSKA (reference sequence). As DNA, the CDR3 is TGCAGTGCCGTGTTAGATTCACCCCTCCACTTT. This translates into CSAVLDSPLHF.

J is TRBJ1-5 and V is TRBV28, with unresolved D. Trimming stripped 7 bases from V and 1 base from J, with 8 bases between. The CDR3 runs 13 residues. The germline gives CDR1 MDHEN, CDR2 SYDVKM. CDR3 loop: CASIESSNQPQHF. In DNA form, the CDR3 reads TGTGCCAGCATAGAGAGCAGCAATCAGCCCCAGCATTTT. The entire variable domain, with the rest obtained from reference TRBV28 and TRBJ1-5, is as follows: DVKVTQSSRYLVKRTGEKVFLECVQDMDHENMFWYRQDPGLGLRLIYFSYDVKMKEKGDIPEGYSVSREKKERFSLILESASTNQTSMYLCASIESSNQPQHFGDGTRLSIL.

The chain combines TRBV5-1 with TRBJ2-2, with 9 bases identical to TRBD2. Germline V CDR1 and CDR2: SGHRS, YFSETQ. The V gene end was trimmed by 0 bases and the J gene end by 0 bases; junction bases not matched to a gene: 3. The CDR3 spans 17 residues. The CDR3 DNA sequence: TGCGCCAGCAGCTTGGTTTCTAGCGGGACGAACACCGGGGAGCTGTTTTTT. It translates to CASSLVSSGTNTGELFF.